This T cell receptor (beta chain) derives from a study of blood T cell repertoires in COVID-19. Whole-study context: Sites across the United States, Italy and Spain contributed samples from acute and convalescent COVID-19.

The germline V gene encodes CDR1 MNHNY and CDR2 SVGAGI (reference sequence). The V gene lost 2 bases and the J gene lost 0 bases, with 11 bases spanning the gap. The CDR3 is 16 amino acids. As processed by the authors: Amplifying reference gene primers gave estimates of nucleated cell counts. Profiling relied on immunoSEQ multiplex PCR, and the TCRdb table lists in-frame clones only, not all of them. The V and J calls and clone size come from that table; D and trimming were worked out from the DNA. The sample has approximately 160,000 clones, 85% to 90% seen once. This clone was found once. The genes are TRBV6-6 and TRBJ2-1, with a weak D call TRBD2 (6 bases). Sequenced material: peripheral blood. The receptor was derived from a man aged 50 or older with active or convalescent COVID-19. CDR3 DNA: TGTGCCAGCAGTTACCCGGGACTTACCTCCTACAATGAGCAGTTCTTC. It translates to CASSYPGLTSYNEQFF.